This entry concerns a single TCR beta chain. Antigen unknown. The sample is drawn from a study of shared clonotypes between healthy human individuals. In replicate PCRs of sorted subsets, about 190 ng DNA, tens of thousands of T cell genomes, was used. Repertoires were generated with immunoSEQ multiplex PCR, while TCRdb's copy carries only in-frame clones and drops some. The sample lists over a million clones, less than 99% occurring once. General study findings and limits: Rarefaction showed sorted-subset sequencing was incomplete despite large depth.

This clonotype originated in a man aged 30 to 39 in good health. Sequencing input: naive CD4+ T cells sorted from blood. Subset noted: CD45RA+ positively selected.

CDR3 protein: CASSPSASQYEQYF. In DNA, the CDR3 is TGTGCCAGCTCACCATCCGCCTCCCAATACGAGCAGTACTTC. The chain carries TRBV18 and TRBJ2-7; D is uncertain. V was pared by 2 bases and J by 4 bases, with 12 bases between. Germline V CDR1 and CDR2: KGHSH, LQKENI. The CDR3 is 14 amino acids.